This T cell receptor (beta chain) was captured by sequencing in a study of blood T cell repertoires in COVID-19. The CDR3 totals 15 residues. V lost 3 bases to trimming and J lost 0 bases; unmatched junction nucleotides: 2. Germline lookup yields CDR1 SGHRS and CDR2 YFSETQ. The method was immunoSEQ multiplex PCR; TCRdb's version includes in-frame clones alone and lacks a portion of them. Of roughly 150,000 clones in the sample, roughly 84% are singletons; the top ten hold 9% to 10%. The sequence was obtained from a woman aged 50 to 65 with acute or convalescent COVID-19. The chain has TRBV5-1 and TRBJ2-7; 11 nucleotides agree with TRBD2. Sequencing was performed on peripheral blood. CDR3 bases: TGCGCCAGCAGCTCCGGGACTAGCGGCTCCTACGAGCAGTACTTC. This encodes CASSSGTSGSYEQYF.